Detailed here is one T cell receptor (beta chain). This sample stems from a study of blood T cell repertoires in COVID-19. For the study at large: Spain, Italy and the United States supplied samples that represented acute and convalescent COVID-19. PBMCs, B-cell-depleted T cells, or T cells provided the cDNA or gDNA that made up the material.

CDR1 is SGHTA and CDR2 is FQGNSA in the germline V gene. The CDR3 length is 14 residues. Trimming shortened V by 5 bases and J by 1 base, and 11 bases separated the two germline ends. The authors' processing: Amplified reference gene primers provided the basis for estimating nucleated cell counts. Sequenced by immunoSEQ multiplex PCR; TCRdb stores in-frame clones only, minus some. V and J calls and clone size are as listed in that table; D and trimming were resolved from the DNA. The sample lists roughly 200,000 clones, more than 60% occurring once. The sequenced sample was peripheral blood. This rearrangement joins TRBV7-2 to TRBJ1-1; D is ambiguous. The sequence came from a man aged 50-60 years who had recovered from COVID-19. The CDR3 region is CASSLGLANTEAFF. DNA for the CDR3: TGTGCCAGCAGCCTCGGACTCGCGAACACTGAAGCTTTCTTT.